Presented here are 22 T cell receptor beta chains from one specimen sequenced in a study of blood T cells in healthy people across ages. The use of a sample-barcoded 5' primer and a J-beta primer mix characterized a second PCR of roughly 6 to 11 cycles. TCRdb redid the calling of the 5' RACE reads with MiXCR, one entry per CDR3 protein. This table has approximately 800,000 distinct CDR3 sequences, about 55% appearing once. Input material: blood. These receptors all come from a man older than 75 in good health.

CDR3 coding DNA: TGTGCCAGCAGTTTAAGGGGGCGTGGGGCCAACGTCCTGACTTTC. It encodes CASSLRGRGANVLTF. The rearrangement uses TRBV27 and TRBJ2-6; 7 bases agree with TRBD1. CDR3 length equals 15 residues. The germline gives CDR1 MNHEY, CDR2 SMNVEV (reference sequence). Trimming at V came to 2 bases and at J to 3 bases, leaving 1 base not matched to a gene. Complete variable domain (other parts from reference TRBV27 and TRBJ2-6): EAQVTQNPRYLITVTGKKLTVTCSQNMNHEYMSWYRQDPGLGLRQIYYSMNVEVTDKGDVPEGYKVSRKEKRNFPLILESPSPNQTSLYFCASSLRGRGANVLTFGAGSRLTVL.

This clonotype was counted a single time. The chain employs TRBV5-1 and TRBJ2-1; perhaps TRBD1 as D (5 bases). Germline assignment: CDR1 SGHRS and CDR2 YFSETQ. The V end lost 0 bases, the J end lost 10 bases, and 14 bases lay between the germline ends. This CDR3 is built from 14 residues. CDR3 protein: CASSLDDRSVEQFF. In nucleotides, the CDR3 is TGCGCCAGCAGCTTGGATGACAGATCCGTCGAGCAGTTCTTC.

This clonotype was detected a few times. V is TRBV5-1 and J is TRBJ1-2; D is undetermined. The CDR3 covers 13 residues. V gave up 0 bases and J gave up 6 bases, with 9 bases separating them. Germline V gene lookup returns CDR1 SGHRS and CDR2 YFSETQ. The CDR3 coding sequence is TGCGCCAGCAGCTTGGCCATGGACGATGGCTACACCTTC. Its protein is CASSLAMDDGYTF.

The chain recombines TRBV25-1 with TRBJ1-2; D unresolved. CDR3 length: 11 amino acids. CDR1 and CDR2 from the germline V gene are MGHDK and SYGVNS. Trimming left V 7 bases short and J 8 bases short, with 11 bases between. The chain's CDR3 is CASNAASGYTF. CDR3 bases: TGTGCCAGCAACGCTGCCAGCGGCTACACCTTC.

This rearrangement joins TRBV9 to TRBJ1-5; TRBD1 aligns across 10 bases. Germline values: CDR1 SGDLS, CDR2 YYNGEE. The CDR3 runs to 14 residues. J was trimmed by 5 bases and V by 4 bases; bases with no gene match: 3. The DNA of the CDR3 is TGTGCCAGCAGCAGAGACAGGGGGCATCAGCCCCAGCATTTT. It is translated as CASSRDRGHQPQHF. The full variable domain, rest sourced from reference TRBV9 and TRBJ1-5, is DSGVTQTPKHLITATGQRVTLRCSPRSGDLSVYWYQQSLDQGLQFLIQYYNGEERAKGNILERFSAQQFPDLHSELNLSSLELGDSALYFCASSRDRGHQPQHFGDGTRLSIL.

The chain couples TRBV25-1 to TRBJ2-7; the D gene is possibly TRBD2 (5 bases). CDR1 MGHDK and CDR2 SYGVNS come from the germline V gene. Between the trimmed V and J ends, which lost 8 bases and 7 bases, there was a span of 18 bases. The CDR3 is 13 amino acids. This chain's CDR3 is CASSRGYYNEQYF. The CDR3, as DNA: TGTGCCAGCTCGCGCGGGTACTACAATGAGCAGTACTTC.

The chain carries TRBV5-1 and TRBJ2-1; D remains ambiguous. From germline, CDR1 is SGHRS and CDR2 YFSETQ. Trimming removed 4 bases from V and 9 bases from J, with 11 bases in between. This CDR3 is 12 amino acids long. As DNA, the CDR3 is TGCGCCAGCAGCAGGGAAGGCGTTGAGCAGTTCTTC. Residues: CASSREGVEQFF.

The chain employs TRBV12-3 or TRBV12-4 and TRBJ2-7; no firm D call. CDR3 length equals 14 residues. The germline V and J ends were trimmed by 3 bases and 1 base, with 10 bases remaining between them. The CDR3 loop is CASSFWQTSYEQYF. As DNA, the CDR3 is TGTGCCAGCAGTTTTTGGCAGACGTCCTACGAGCAGTACTTC.

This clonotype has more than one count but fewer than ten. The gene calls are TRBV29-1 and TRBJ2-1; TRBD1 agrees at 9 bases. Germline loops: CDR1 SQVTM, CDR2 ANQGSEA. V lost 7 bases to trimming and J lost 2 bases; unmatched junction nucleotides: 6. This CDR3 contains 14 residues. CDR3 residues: CSGGQGNTYNEQFF. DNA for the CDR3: TGCAGCGGGGGACAGGGTAACACCTACAATGAGCAGTTCTTC.

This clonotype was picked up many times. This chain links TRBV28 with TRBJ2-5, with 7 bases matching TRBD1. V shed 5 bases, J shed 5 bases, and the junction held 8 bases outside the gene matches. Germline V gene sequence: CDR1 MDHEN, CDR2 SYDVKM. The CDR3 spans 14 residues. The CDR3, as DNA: TGTGCCAGCAGTGTGGCAGGGGGTGAGGAGACCCAGTACTTC. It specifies CASSVAGGEETQYF.

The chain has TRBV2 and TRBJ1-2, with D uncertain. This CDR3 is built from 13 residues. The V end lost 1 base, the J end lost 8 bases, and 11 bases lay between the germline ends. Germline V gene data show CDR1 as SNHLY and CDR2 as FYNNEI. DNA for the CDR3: TGTGCCAGCAGTGAAGTGGCGGTTCGGGGCTACACCTTC. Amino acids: CASSEVAVRGYTF.

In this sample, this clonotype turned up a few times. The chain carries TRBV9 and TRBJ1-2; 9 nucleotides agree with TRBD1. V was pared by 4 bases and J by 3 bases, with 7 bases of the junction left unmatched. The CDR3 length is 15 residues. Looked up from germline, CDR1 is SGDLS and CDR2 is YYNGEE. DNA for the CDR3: TGTGCCAGCAGCTCAAACAGGGGGCGCGACTATGGCTACACCTTC. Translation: CASSSNRGRDYGYTF.

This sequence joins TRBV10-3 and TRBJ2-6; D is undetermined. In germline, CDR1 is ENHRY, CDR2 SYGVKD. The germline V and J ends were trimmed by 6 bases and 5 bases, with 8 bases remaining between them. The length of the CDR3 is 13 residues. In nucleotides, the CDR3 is TGTGCCATCAGCCCGAGCTGGGCCAACGTCCTGACTTTC. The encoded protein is CAISPSWANVLTF.

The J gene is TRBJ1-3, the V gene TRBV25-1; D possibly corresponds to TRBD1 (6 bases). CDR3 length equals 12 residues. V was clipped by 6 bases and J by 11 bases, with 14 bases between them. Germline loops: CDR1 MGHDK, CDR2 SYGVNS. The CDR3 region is CASRDGGGAIYF. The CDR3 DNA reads TGTGCCAGCAGAGACGGGGGCGGGGCCATATATTTT.

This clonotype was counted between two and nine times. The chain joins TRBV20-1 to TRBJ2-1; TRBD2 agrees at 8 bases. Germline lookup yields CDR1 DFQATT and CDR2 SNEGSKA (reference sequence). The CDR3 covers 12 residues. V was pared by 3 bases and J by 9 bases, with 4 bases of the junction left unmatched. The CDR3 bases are TGCAGTGCTAGGATGGCGGGAGGTGAGCAGTTCTTC. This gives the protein CSARMAGGEQFF.

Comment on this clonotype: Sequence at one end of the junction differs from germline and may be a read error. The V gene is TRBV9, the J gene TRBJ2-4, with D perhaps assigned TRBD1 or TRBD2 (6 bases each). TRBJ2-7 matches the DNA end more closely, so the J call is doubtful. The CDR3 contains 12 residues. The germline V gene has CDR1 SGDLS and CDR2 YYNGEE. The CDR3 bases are TGTGCCAGCGGCGTAGAGGGGGGCGAGCAGTACTTC. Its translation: CASGVEGGEQYF.

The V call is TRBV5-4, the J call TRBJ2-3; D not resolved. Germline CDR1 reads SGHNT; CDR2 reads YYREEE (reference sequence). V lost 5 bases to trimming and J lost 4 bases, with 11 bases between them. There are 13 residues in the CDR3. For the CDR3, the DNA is TGTGCCAGCAGGACTCCAGCCGCAGATACGCAGTATTTT. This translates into CASRTPAADTQYF. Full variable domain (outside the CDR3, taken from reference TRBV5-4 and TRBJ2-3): ETGVTQSPTHLIKTRGQQVTLRCSSQSGHNTVSWYQQALGQGPQFIFQYYREEENGRGNFPPRFSGLQFPNYSSELNVNALELDDSALYLCASRTPAADTQYFGPGTRLTVL.

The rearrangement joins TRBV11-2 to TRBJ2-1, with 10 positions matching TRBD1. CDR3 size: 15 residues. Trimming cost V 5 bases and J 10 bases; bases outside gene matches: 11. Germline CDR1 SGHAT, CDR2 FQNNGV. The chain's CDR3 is CASSQPGQGRGEQFF. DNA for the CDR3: TGTGCCAGCAGCCAGCCGGGACAGGGGAGAGGCGAGCAGTTCTTC.

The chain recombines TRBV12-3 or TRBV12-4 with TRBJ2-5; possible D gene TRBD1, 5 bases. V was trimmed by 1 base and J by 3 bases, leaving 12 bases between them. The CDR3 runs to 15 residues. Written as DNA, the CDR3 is TGTGCCAGCAGTTTAGTTGTGACAGTTAAAGAGACCCAGTACTTC. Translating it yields CASSLVVTVKETQYF.

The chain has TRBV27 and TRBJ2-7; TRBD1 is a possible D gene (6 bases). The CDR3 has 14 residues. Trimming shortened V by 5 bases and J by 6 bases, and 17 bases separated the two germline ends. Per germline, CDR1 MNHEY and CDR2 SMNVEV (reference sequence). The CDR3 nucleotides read TGTGCCAGCAGTCCCGAACAGGGTTGGCCCGAGCAGTACTTC. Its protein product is CASSPEQGWPEQYF.

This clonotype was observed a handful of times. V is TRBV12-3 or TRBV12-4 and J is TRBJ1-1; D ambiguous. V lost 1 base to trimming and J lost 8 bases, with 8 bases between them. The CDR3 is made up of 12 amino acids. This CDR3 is CASSLVFREAFF. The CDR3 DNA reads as TGTGCCAGCAGTTTAGTTTTTCGGGAAGCTTTCTTT.

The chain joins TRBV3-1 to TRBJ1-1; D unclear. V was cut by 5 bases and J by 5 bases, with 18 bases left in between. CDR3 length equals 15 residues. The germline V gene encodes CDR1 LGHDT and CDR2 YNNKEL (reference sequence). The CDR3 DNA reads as TGTGCCAGCAGCATCAGTCCCTATCGGGGTACTGAAGCTTTCTTT. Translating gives CASSISPYRGTEAFF.